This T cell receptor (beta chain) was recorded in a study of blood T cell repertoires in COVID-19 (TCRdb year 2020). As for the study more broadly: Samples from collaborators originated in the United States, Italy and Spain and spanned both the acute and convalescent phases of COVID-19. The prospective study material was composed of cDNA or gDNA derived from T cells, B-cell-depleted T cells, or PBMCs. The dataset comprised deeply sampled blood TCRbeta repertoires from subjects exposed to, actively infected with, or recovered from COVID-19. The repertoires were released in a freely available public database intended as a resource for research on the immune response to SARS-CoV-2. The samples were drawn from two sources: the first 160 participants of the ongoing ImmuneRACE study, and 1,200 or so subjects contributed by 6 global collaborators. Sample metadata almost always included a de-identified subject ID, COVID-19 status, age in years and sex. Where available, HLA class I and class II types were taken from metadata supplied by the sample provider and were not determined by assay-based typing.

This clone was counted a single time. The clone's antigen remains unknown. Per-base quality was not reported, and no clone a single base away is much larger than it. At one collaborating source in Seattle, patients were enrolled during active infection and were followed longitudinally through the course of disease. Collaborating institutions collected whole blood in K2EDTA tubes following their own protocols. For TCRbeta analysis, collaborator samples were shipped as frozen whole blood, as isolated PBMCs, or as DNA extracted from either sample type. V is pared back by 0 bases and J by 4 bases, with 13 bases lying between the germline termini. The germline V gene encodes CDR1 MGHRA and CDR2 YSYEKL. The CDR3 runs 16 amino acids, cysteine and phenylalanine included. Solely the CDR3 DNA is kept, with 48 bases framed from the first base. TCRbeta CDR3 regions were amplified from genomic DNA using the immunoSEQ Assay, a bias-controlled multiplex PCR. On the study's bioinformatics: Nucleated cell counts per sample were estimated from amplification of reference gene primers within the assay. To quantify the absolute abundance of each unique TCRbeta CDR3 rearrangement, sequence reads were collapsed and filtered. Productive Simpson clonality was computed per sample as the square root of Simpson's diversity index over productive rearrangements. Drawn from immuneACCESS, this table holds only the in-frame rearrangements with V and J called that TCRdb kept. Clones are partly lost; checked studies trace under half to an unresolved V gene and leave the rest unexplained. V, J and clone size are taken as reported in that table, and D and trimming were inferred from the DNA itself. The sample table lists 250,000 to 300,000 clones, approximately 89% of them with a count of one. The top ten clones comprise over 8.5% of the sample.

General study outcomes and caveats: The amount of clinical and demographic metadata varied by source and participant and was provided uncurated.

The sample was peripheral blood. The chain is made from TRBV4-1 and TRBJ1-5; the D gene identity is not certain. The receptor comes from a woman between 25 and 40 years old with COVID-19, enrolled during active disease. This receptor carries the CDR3 CASSQDYLQKNQPQHF. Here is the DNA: TGCGCCAGCAGCCAAGATTACCTTCAGAAGAATCAGCCCCAGCATTTT.